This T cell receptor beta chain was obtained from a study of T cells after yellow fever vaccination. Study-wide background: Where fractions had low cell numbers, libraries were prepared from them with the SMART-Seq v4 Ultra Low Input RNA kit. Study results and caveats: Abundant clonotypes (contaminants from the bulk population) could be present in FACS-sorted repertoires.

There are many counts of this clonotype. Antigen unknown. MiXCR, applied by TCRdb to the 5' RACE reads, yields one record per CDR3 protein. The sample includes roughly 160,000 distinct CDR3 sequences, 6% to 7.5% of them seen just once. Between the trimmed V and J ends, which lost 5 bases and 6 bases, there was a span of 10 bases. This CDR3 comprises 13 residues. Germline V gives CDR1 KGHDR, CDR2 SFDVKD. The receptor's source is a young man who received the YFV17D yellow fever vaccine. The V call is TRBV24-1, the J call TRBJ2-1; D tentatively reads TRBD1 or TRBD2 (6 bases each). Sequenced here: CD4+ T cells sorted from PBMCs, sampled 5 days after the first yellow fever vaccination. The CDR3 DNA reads TGTGCCACCAGTGGAGGGGGGTTCAATGAGCAGTTCTTC. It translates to CATSGGGFNEQFF.